This T cell receptor beta chain was sequenced during a study of cytomegalovirus exposure and HLA in healthy donors. It was with 60 Vbeta and 13 Jbeta primers that the PCR ran. Clones were sequenced by immunoSEQ multiplex PCR, and TCRdb holds only the in-frame ones, with some missing. Here the sample spans 130,000 to 150,000 clones, around 85% being singletons. Each donor was nominally healthy when sampled (though unrecorded immune exposures were likely). Notes on this clone: Its target is not known.

Germline CDR1 reads SGDLS; CDR2 reads YYNGEE. J was trimmed by 6 bases and V by 3 bases; bases with no gene match: 7. The CDR3 extends over 14 amino acids. Study observations and caveats: The classifier, whose performance was assessed in both the original and validation cohorts, reportedly diagnosed cytomegalovirus status with high specificity and sensitivity. According to an earlier analysis, most TCR beta V segments yielded productive rearrangements about 90% or about 30% of the time. Later work associated 16,951 TCR beta sequences with HLA alleles at 0.05 false discovery rate.

This TCR derives from a man in his forties in good health and CMV-seropositive. Sequenced input: PBMCs. The chain joins TRBV9 to TRBJ2-7; the match to TRBD1 covers 9 bases. CDR3 DNA: TGTGCCAGCAGCGAGGGGACAGGGTCGGGCGAGCAGTACTTC. Amino acids: CASSEGTGSGEQYF.